These T cell receptor beta chains were read from a single sample in a study of blood T cell repertoires in COVID-19. This table comes from immunoSEQ multiplex PCR, and its TCRdb copy is limited to in-frame clones, with some not included. Here the sample spans some 58,000 clones, roughly 71% being singletons. The sequenced material came from peripheral blood. The receptors derive from a human donor in a cohort sampled during active COVID-19. CDR3s leave out the opening cysteine and the closing phenylalanine or tryptophan.

J gene: TRBJ2-7; V gene: TRBV5-1; CDR3 protein: ASSFGDRDIYEQY
J gene: TRBJ2-5; V gene: TRBV6-5; CDR3 protein: ASSFPGETQY
J gene: TRBJ1-5; V gene: TRBV5-4; CDR3 protein: ASSLGGRNQPQH
J gene: TRBJ2-7; V gene: TRBV5-1; CDR3 protein: ASSFGTSGVFSYEQY
J gene: TRBJ1-1; V gene: TRBV7-9; CDR3 protein: ASSLGGGTEAF
J gene: TRBJ1-6; V gene: TRBV27; CDR3 protein: ASSLFGTGGSPVH
J gene: TRBJ2-7; V gene: TRBV20-1; CDR3 protein: SASPGSANEQY
J gene: TRBJ1-1; V gene: TRBV7-2; CDR3 protein: ASSPTGSGTEAF
J gene: TRBJ1-2; V gene: TRBV5-6; CDR3 protein: ASSLDSGRGYGYT
J gene: TRBJ2-7; V gene: TRBV28; CDR3 protein: ASSLGSSYEQY
J gene: TRBJ2-5; V gene: TRBV18; CDR3 protein: ASSPPTGWETQY
J gene: TRBJ2-1; V gene: TRBV5-1; CDR3 protein: ASSPTSGRGNEQF
J gene: TRBJ1-1; V gene: TRBV2; CDR3 protein: ASSRQANTEAF
J gene: TRBJ2-7; V gene: TRBV18; CDR3 protein: ASSPTLSYEQY
J gene: TRBJ2-1; V gene: TRBV4-3; CDR3 protein: ASSQDSGNEQF
J gene: TRBJ1-6; V gene: TRBV5-1; CDR3 protein: ASSLDPGQGNSPLH
J gene: TRBJ2-1; V gene: TRBV10-2; CDR3 protein: ASSQEREFVEQF
J gene: TRBJ1-2; V gene: TRBV2; CDR3 protein: ASSPRGDRGNGYT
J gene: TRBJ2-1; V gene: TRBV18; CDR3 protein: ASSPGTPRNEQF
J gene: TRBJ1-4; V gene: TRBV28; CDR3 protein: ASSIPTAHNEKLF
J gene: TRBJ1-3; V gene: TRBV10-3; CDR3 protein: AISDRGPNSGNTIY
J gene: TRBJ1-1; V gene: TRBV4-1; CDR3 protein: ASSLWDSFNTEAF
J gene: TRBJ1-1; V gene: TRBV5-4; CDR3 protein: ASSETGRNEAF
J gene: TRBJ2-3; V gene: TRBV5-4; CDR3 protein: ASSLAFSQQGDTDTQY
J gene: TRBJ1-2; V gene: TRBV5-6; CDR3 protein: ASSLKGQQIYT
J gene: TRBJ1-2; V gene: TRBV7-6; CDR3 protein: ASSLGGQISGYT
J gene: TRBJ2-7; V gene: TRBV27; CDR3 protein: ASSLYPTGPYEQY